Sequencing of this T cell receptor (beta chain) was carried out in a study of blood T cells in healthy people across ages. Study-wide findings and caveats: Long-lived donors carried more naive CD4+ cells and greater diversity than aged donors. Naive T cell percentage showed a strong correlation with TCR beta diversity.

J was trimmed by 7 bases and V by 0 bases; bases with no gene match: 5. The germline gives CDR1 SGHRS, CDR2 YFSETQ. The CDR3 contains 14 residues. With a J-beta primer mix and a sample-barcoded 5' primer, a second PCR ran about 7 to 12 cycles. Each cDNA molecule was tagged by a template-switch adaptor that had 12 random nucleotides. One entry per CDR3 protein, called by TCRdb with MiXCR from the 5' RACE reads. The sample has 1.5 million to 2 million distinct CDR3 sequences, roughly 28% seen once. Around 10 milliliters of peripheral blood were drawn from each donor. Comments on this clonotype: Its specificity is unknown.

The sequenced sample was blood. This chain joins TRBV5-1 and TRBJ2-3; 7 nucleotides line up with TRBD1. The TCR originated in a woman in her 30s in good health. This CDR3 is CASSLGEGAYTQYF. For the CDR3, the DNA is TGCGCCAGCAGCTTGGGCGAGGGGGCCTATACGCAGTATTTT.